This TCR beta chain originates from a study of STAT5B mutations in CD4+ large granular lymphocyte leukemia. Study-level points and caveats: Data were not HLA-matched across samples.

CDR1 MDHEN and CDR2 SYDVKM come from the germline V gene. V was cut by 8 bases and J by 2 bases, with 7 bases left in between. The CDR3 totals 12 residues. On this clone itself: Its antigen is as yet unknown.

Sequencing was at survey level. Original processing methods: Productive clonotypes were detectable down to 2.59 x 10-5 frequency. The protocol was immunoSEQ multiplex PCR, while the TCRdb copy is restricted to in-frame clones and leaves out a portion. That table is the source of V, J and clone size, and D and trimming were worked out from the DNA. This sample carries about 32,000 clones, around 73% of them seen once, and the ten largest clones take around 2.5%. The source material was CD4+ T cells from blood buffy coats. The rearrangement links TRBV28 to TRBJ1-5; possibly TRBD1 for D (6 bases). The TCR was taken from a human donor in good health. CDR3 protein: CASYRGNQPQHF. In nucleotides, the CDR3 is TGTGCCAGCTACAGGGGCAATCAGCCCCAGCATTTT.